This is a list of T cell receptor beta chains from one sample in a study of blood T cells in healthy people across ages. TCRdb reanalysed the 5' RACE reads using MiXCR and keeps one entry per CDR3 protein. Among hundreds of thousands of distinct CDR3 sequences listed, roughly a quarter were seen once. This same sample was also part of a study on T cells of mothers and their children.

Sequencing was carried out using blood. The receptors were gathered from a boy younger than 10 in good health. CDR3s include the opening cysteine and the closing phenylalanine or tryptophan. D genes are given only for firm matches. The size entry is marked missing in some rows and otherwise reads once, few, many or a size class.

J,size,V,D,CDR3,DNA
TRBJ2-1,few,TRBV11-2,TRBD1,CASSLDLMWLRTGRYNEQFF,TGTGCCAGCAGCTTAGATCTTATGTGGCTAAGGACAGGGCGCTACAATGAGCAGTTCTTC
TRBJ2-3,NA,TRBV23-1,NA,CASSQGAYGDTQYF,TGCGCCAGCAGTCAAGGCGCATATGGAGATACGCAGTATTTT
TRBJ2-1,few,TRBV5-1,NA,CASAPGTNLRYNEQSF,TGCGCCAGTGCCCCGGGCACTAACCTCCGCTACAATGAGCAGTCCTTC
TRBJ1-3,NA,TRBV5-1,TRBD1,CASSLGQGGNTIYF,TGCGCCAGCAGCTTGGGACAGGGTGGAAACACCATATATTTT
TRBJ2-3,few,TRBV24-1,NA,CATSDLGIGTDTQYF,TGTGCCACCAGTGATTTAGGGATCGGCACAGATACGCAGTATTTT
TRBJ2-2,many,TRBV20-1,NA,CSARDKGTNTGELFF,TGCAGTGCTAGAGATAAAGGAACCAACACCGGGGAGCTGTTTTTT
TRBJ2-3,few,TRBV27,NA,CASSLKWATDTQYF,TGTGCCAGCAGTTTAAAGTGGGCCACAGATACGCAGTATTTT
TRBJ1-2,NA,TRBV3-1,NA,CASSQVSGAGYTF,TGTGCCAGCAGCCAAGTCTCGGGGGCGGGCTACACCTTC
TRBJ1-1,NA,TRBV29-1,NA,CSANGQNTEALF,TGCAGCGCAAACGGACAGAACACTGAAGCTTTGTTT
TRBJ2-3,NA,TRBV29-1,NA,CSSLSALEGRKYGDTQYF,TGCAGCTCCTTATCGGCCTTGGAGGGCCGTAAGTATGGAGATACGCAGTATTTT
TRBJ2-2,NA,TRBV20-1,NA,CSARWISGELFF,TGCAGTGCTAGATGGATCTCCGGGGAGCTGTTTTTT
TRBJ2-7,NA,TRBV12-3/TRBV12-4,TRBD1,CASSPGGPIYEQYF,TGTGCCAGCAGCCCAGGGGGCCCGATCTACGAGCAGTACTTC
TRBJ1-5,NA,TRBV2,NA,CASSERPGQPQHF,TGTGCCAGCAGTGAACGCCCGGGTCAGCCCCAGCATTTT
TRBJ2-5,few,TRBV15,TRBD1,CATSRRGQGQETQYF,TGTGCCACCAGCAGAAGGGGGCAGGGCCAAGAGACCCAGTACTTC
TRBJ1-1,NA,TRBV7-9,NA,CASSSKRGWMWNTEAFF,TGTGCCAGCAGCTCCAAGCGGGGGTGGATGTGGAACACTGAAGCTTTCTTT
TRBJ1-2,NA,TRBV12-3/TRBV12-4,TRBD1,CASSRDRSLYGYTF,TGTGCCAGCAGTCGGGACAGGTCCCTCTATGGCTACACCTTC
TRBJ2-1,few,TRBV27,NA,CASSLDDTYNEQFF,TGTGCCAGCAGTTTAGACGATACCTACAATGAGCAGTTCTTC
TRBJ2-5,NA,TRBV20-1,TRBD1,CSANRGPLSQETQYF,TGCAGTGCTAACAGGGGGCCGTTGTCCCAAGAGACCCAGTACTTC
TRBJ1-1,many,TRBV29-1,NA,CSGSLDRNTEAFF,TGCAGCGGCTCCCTGGACAGGAACACTGAAGCTTTCTTT
TRBJ1-6,few,TRBV7-9,NA,CASSPGGLNSPLHF,TGTGCCAGCAGCCCGGGGGGATTGAATTCACCCCTCCACTTT
TRBJ1-4,NA,TRBV18,NA,CASSPVSQGTNEKLFF,TGTGCCAGCTCACCAGTTTCTCAAGGCACTAATGAAAAACTGTTTTTT
TRBJ1-4,many,TRBV15,NA,CATSRDRVPTNEKLFF,TGTGCCACCAGCAGAGATAGAGTCCCAACTAATGAAAAACTGTTTTTT
TRBJ2-7,NA,TRBV20-1,TRBD2,CSASPTSGTYEQYF,TGCAGTGCTAGTCCGACTAGCGGGACCTACGAGCAGTACTTC
TRBJ1-1,NA,TRBV5-1,NA,CASSLVGGHTEAFF,TGCGCCAGCAGCTTGGTGGGGGGGCACACTGAAGCTTTCTTT
TRBJ2-1,NA,TRBV7-2,TRBD2,CASGLAGGGEQFF,TGTGCCAGTGGACTAGCGGGAGGTGGGGAGCAGTTCTTC
TRBJ2-1,NA,TRBV19,NA,CASRSGNAGGTSYNEQFF,TGTGCCAGTAGGTCAGGTAACGCAGGAGGGACTTCCTACAATGAGCAGTTCTTC
TRBJ1-2,NA,TRBV5-4,NA,CASSEGTPGYYGYTF,TGTGCCAGCAGCGAGGGGACTCCCGGATATTATGGCTACACCTTC
TRBJ2-1,NA,TRBV7-6,TRBD2,CASSSGLVGHNEQFF,TGTGCCAGCAGCTCAGGACTAGTAGGGCACAATGAGCAGTTCTTC
TRBJ2-6,few,TRBV15,TRBD2,CATRRRATSGSSGANVLTF,TGTGCCACCCGGAGGCGGGCTACTAGCGGAAGCTCTGGGGCCAACGTCCTGACTTTC
TRBJ2-1,NA,TRBV12-3/TRBV12-4,NA,CASSTGFAVEQFF,TGTGCCAGCAGTACAGGGTTTGCTGTGGAGCAGTTCTTC
TRBJ1-6,NA,TRBV12-3/TRBV12-4,TRBD1,CASSLTGTNSPLHF,TGTGCCAGCAGTTTGACAGGGACGAATTCACCCCTCCACTTT
TRBJ2-2,few,TRBV9,TRBD2,CASTQLAGQTGELFF,TGTGCCAGCACCCAACTAGCGGGCCAGACCGGGGAGCTGTTTTTT
TRBJ1-1,few,TRBV29-1,TRBD1,CSVEVGTGDTEAFF,TGCAGCGTTGAAGTGGGGACAGGGGATACTGAAGCTTTCTTT
TRBJ2-1,NA,TRBV10-3,NA,CAISHRDILNNEQFF,TGTGCCATCAGTCACCGGGACATTCTCAACAATGAGCAGTTCTTC
TRBJ1-2,NA,TRBV20-1,NA,CSGKPGQGRHYGYTF,TGCAGTGGAAAACCCGGGCAGGGGCGACACTATGGCTACACCTTC
TRBJ2-1,few,TRBV12-3/TRBV12-4,TRBD1,CASSLWQGARNEQFF,TGTGCCAGCAGTTTGTGGCAGGGGGCTCGCAATGAGCAGTTCTTC
TRBJ2-5,few,TRBV20-1,NA,CSARQYQETQYF,TGCAGTGCTAGACAGTACCAAGAGACCCAGTACTTC
TRBJ2-2,NA,TRBV12-3/TRBV12-4,NA,CASISAPTGPGVSGELFF,TGTGCCAGCATTTCGGCTCCCACAGGACCTGGAGTATCCGGGGAGCTGTTTTTT
TRBJ2-5,NA,TRBV27,TRBD2,CASSKDGTSGQETQYF,TGTGCCAGCAGTAAAGATGGGACTAGCGGCCAAGAGACCCAGTACTTC
TRBJ2-1,NA,TRBV5-1,NA,CASSETATGNSEQFF,TGCGCCAGCAGTGAAACCGCTACAGGCAACAGCGAGCAGTTCTTC
TRBJ2-5,NA,TRBV30,NA,CAWSRARQETQYF,TGTGCCTGGAGCAGGGCGCGACAAGAGACCCAGTACTTC
TRBJ2-2,few,TRBV20-1,NA,CSARSGPGELFF,TGCAGTGCCCGATCGGGCCCCGGGGAGCTGTTTTTT
TRBJ2-3,few,TRBV15,NA,CATSRVASSTDTQYF,TGTGCCACCAGCAGAGTGGCTTCTAGCACAGATACGCAGTATTTT
TRBJ2-3,NA,TRBV7-2,TRBD2,CASSLRAGVHTQYF,TGTGCCAGCAGCTTAAGAGCGGGGGTTCATACGCAGTATTTT
TRBJ1-4,few,TRBV19,NA,CASSISGKTTDEKLFF,TGTGCCAGTAGTATAAGTGGGAAGACGACGGATGAAAAACTGTTTTTT
TRBJ2-5,few,TRBV5-8,NA,CASSLNPGEETQYF,TGTGCCAGCAGCTTGAACCCTGGGGAAGAGACCCAGTACTTC
TRBJ2-5,NA,TRBV5-5,NA,CASTRAGERYETQYF,TGTGCCAGCACCCGGGCCGGGGAGCGGTACGAGACCCAGTACTTC
TRBJ2-3,NA,TRBV12-3/TRBV12-4,NA,CASSLGPGLSTDTQYF,TGTGCCAGCAGTTTGGGGCCAGGACTAAGCACAGATACGCAGTATTTT
TRBJ1-1,NA,TRBV5-1,NA,CASRGGRDTEAFF,TGCGCCAGCAGGGGGGGGCGCGACACTGAAGCTTTCTTT
TRBJ2-7,NA,TRBV7-9,TRBD1,CASSLTGGASVEQYF,TGTGCCAGCAGCTTGACAGGGGGCGCATCGGTCGAGCAGTACTTC
TRBJ2-7,few,TRBV6-6,TRBD2,CASSSVYSGRAGFSEQYF,TGTGCCAGCAGTTCGGTTTATAGCGGGAGGGCCGGGTTTAGCGAGCAGTACTTC
TRBJ2-5,NA,TRBV7-2,TRBD2,CASSLRGGRETHYF,TGTGCCAGCAGCTTGCGGGGGGGCCGGGAGACCCACTACTTC